This T cell receptor beta chain was sequenced during a study of CD4 T cell repertoires in COVID-19. Produced via immunoSEQ multiplex PCR; TCRdb's table is partial and in-frame only. The sample has around 23,000 clones, about 93% seen once. These memory T cells were uncultured and sequenced directly after ex vivo isolation. The germline V gene encodes CDR1 SGHDN and CDR2 FVKESK. The V and J ends lost 1 base and 0 bases, in that order; junction bases with no gene match: 3. This CDR3 has 17 amino acids. The sequence was collected from a human donor who had COVID-19. The chain has TRBV14 and TRBJ1-6; 7 bases are shared with TRBD1. The sequenced sample was circulating follicular helper CD4+ T cells (cTfh) from blood, obtained before the COVID-19 pandemic. The CDR3 loop is CASSQGQGSSYNSPLHF. CDR3 DNA: TGTGCCAGCAGCCAAGGACAGGGAAGCTCCTATAATTCACCCCTCCACTTT.